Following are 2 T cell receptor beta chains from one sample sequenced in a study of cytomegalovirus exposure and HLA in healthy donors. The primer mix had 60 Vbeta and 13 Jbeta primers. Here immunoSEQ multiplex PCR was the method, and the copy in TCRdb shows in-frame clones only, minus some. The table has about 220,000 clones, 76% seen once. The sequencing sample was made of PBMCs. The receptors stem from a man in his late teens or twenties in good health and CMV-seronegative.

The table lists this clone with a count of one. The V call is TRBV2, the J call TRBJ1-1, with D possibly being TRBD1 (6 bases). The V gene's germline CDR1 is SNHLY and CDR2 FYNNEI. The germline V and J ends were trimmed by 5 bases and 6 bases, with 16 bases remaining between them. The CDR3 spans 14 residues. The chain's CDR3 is CASSITGAGAEAFF. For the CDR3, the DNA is TGTGCCAGCAGTATCACCGGGGCAGGGGCTGAAGCTTTCTTT.

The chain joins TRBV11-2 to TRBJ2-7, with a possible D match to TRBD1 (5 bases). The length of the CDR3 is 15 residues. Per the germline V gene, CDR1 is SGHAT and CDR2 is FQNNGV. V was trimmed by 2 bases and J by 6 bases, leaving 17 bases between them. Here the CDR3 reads CASSLNSVGALEQYF. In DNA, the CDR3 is TGTGCCAGCAGCTTAAATTCCGTAGGGGCACTCGAGCAGTACTTC.